This T cell receptor (beta chain) was sequenced in a study of TIL therapy for anti-PD-1-resistant metastatic lung cancer. Background on the study: Tumors had a median PD-L1 proportion score of around 6.4%.

The libraries were made with immunoSEQ v3. Libraries were sequenced to approximately 2 million read pairs (survey) or roughly 4.5-6 million (deep). Using immunoSEQ multiplex PCR, the repertoire was profiled, and TCRdb retains in-frame clones only, with some absent. The data contain 55,000 to 65,000 clones, around four fifths of them singletons. Documented time point: pre-treatment sample, taken before nivolumab and TIL therapy. The length of the CDR3 is 14 residues. The germline V gene has CDR1 MNHNY and CDR2 SVGAGI (reference sequence). Trimming shortened V by 4 bases and J by 0 bases, and 9 bases separated the two germline ends. This clone was counted between two and nine times.

This chain joins TRBV6-6 and TRBJ1-2; D is uncertain. This TCR was recovered from a person aged 25 to 79 with non-small cell lung cancer. The sequenced sample was blood, obtained at baseline. CDR3 sequence reads: CASSLDGANYGYTF. The CDR3 DNA reads TGTGCCAGCAGTTTGGACGGTGCTAACTATGGCTACACCTTC.